The TCR beta chain described here comes from a study of technical replicates of blood from a handful of donors (dated by TCRdb to about 2017). The CDR3 has 14 amino acids, counting the end cysteine and phenylalanine. The CDR3 DNA has 42 bases and is translated from base 1. CDR1 SGDLS and CDR2 YYNGEE are derived from the germline V gene. V and J are trimmed by 0 bases and 2 bases, and the gene matches miss 2 bases of the junction. A note on this clone: Its recognized antigen is unknown. Per-nucleotide qualities are absent, and no much larger clonotype sits a single base away.

The receptor library was made with the immunoSEQ multiplex PCR assay. TCRdb carries this immuneACCESS record with in-frame sequences only. Its versions omit some clonotypes, under half of them owing to an unresolved V gene in the studies checked, with the rest unexplained. Here the sample has about 12,000 clones; roughly 95% occur a single time. Of the sample, about 5.7% is held by the ten largest clones. The source of this sequence is a human donor in good health. Sequenced input: PBMCs. The chain was built from TRBV9 and TRBJ2-7, with 7 junctional bases fitting TRBD1. The base sequence is TGTGCCAGCAGCGTAGGGCAGGGGGCCTACGAGCAGTACTTC. Translated, this is CASSVGQGAYEQYF.